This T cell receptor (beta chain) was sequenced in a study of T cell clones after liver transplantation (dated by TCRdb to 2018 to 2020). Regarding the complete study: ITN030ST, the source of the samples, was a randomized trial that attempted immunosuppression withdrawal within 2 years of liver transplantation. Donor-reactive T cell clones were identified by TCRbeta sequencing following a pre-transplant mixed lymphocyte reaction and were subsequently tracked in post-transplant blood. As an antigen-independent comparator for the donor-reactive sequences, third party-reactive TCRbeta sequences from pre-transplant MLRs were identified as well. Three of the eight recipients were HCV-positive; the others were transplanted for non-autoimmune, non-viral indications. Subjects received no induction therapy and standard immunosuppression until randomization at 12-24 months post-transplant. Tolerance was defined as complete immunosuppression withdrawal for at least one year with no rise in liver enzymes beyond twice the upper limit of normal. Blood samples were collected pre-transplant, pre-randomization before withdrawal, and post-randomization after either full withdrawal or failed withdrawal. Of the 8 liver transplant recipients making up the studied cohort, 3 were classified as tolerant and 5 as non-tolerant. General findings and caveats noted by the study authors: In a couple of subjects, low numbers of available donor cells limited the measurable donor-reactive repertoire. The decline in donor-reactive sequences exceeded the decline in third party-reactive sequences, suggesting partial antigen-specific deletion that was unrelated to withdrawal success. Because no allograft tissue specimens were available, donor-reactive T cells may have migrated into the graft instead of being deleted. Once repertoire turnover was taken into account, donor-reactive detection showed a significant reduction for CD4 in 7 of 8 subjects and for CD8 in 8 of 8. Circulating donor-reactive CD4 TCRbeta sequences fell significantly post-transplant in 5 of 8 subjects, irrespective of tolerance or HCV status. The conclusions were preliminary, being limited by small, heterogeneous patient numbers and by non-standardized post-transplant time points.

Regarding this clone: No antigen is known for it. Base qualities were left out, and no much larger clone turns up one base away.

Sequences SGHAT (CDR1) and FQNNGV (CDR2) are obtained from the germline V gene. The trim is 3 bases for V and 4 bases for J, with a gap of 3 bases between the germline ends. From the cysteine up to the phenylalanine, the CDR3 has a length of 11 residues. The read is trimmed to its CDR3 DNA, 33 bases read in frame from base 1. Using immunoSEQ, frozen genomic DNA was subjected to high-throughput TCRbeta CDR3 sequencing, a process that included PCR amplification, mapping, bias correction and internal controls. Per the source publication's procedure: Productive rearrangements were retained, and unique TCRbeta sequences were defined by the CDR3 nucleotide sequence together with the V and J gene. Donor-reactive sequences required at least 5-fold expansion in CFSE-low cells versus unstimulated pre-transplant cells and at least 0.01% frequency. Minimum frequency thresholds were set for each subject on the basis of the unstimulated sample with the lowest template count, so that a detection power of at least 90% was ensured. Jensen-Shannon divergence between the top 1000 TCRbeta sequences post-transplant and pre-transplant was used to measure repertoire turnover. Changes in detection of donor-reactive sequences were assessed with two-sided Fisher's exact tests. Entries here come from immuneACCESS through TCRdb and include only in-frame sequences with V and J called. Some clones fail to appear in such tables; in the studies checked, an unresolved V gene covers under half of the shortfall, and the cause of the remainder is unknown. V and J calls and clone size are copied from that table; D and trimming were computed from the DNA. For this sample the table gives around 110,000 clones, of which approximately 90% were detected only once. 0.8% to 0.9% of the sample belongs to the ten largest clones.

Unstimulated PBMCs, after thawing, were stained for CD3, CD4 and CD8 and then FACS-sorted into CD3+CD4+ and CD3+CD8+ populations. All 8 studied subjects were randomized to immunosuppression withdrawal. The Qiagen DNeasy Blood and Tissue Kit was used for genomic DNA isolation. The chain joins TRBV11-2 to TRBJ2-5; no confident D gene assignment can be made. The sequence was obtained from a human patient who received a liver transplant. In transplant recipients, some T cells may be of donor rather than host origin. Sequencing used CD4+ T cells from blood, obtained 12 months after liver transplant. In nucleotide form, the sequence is TGTGCCAGCAGCTTTGGAGAGACCCAGTACTTC. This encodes CASSFGETQYF.